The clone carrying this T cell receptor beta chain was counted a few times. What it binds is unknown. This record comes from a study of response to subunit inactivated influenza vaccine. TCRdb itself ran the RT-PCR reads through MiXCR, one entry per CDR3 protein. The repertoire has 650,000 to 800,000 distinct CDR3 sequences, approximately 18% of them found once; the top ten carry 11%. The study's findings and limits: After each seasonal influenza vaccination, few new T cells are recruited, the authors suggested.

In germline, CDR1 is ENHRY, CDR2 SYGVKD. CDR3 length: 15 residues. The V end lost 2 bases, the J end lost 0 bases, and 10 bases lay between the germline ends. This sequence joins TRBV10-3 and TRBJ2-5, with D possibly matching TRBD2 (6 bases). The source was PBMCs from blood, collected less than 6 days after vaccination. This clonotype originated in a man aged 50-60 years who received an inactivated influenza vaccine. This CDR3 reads CAISEARGNQETQYF. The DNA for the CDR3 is TGTGCCATCAGTGAGGCACGGGGGAACCAAGAGACCCAGTACTTC.